This T cell receptor beta chain appears in the sequencing data of a study of blood T cell repertoires in COVID-19. Across the whole study: Sample material is recorded as cDNA or gDNA derived from T cells, B-cell-depleted T cells, or PBMCs.

Trimming shortened V by 0 bases and J by 10 bases, and 13 bases separated the two germline ends. Germline V gene data show CDR1 as SGHDN and CDR2 as FVKESK. The CDR3 runs to 15 residues. Original data processing: Using reference gene primer amplification, nucleated cell counts were estimated. Profiling relied on immunoSEQ multiplex PCR, and the TCRdb table lists in-frame clones only, not all of them. The V and J calls and clone size are taken from that table; D and trimming were inferred from the DNA. The sample holds roughly 150,000 clones; around 85% are singletons and the top ten take about 6.9%. In Seattle, patients joined the study during active infection and were tracked longitudinally.

Sample: peripheral blood. The V and J genes are TRBV14 and TRBJ1-6; D not certain. The sequence was collected from an elderly man with COVID-19, enrolled during active disease. As DNA, the CDR3 is TGTGCCAGCAGCCAAGAGACGGACGGAGGGTCACCCCTCCACTTT. Amino acids: CASSQETDGGSPLHF.